This T cell receptor beta chain was captured in a study of blood T cell repertoires in COVID-19. The overall study: Sites across the United States, Italy and Spain contributed samples from acute and convalescent COVID-19. T cells, B-cell-depleted T cells, or PBMCs provided the cDNA or gDNA that served as material.

Sequencing used immunoSEQ multiplex PCR; TCRdb keeps in-frame clones, though not all of them. In the table there are about 72,000 clones, around 86% of which are singletons. The sample was peripheral blood. This clonotype originated in a man in his 70s with active or convalescent COVID-19.

CDR3: CASSPEYNEQFF. The CDR3 DNA sequence: TGTGCCAGCAGCCCCGAGTACAATGAGCAGTTCTTC. V and J are TRBV11-1 and TRBJ2-1; D gene uncertain. This CDR3 region has 12 residues. Trimming cost V 5 bases and J 4 bases, with 6 bases left between them. From germline, CDR1 is SGHAT and CDR2 FQDESV (reference sequence).